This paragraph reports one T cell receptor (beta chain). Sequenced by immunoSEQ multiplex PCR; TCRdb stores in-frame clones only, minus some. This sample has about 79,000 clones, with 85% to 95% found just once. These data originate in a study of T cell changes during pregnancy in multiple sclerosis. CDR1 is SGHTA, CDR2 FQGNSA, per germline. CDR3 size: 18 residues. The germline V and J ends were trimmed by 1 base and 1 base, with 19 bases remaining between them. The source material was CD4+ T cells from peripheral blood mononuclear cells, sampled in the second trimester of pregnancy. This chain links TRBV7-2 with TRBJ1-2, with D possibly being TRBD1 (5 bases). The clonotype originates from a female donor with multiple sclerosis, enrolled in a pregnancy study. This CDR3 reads CASSLGIAGTRHNYGYTF. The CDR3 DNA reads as TGTGCCAGCAGCTTAGGAATTGCGGGGACTCGGCATAACTATGGCTACACCTTC.